This T cell receptor beta chain was identified during a study of blood T cell repertoires in COVID-19. Whole-study context: The United States, Italy and Spain were the sources of the acute and convalescent COVID-19 samples.

In the authors' methods: For nucleated cells, counts were estimated from reference gene primer amplification. Libraries were prepared by immunoSEQ multiplex PCR; TCRdb keeps only in-frame clonotypes and omits some of them. V, J and clone size were drawn from that table, and D and trimming were deduced from the DNA. The sample holds roughly 110,000 clones, roughly 90% seen once. The CDR3 has 15 residues. Germline V gives CDR1 MDHEN, CDR2 SYDVKM. The V segment lost 6 bases and the J segment 1 base; nucleotides outside the gene matches: 6. The sample was peripheral blood. This chain connects TRBV28 to TRBJ1-5; TRBD1 aligns across 7 bases. This TCR was recovered from a man aged 40-49 years with active or convalescent COVID-19. The CDR3 spells CASSPRQGSNQPQHF. The CDR3 DNA follows: TGTGCCAGCAGCCCCAGACAGGGCAGCAATCAGCCCCAGCATTTT.